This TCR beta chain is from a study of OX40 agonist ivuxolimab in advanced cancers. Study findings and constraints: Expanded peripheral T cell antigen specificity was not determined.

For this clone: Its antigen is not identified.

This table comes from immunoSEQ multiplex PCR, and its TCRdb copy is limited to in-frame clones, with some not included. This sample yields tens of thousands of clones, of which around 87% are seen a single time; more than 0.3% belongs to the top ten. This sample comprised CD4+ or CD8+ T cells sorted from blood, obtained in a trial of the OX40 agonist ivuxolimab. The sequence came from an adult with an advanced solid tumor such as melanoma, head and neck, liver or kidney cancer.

The CDR3 sequence: CASSKRSGGEQYF. CDR3 bases: TGTGCCAGTAGTAAGCGTTCCGGGGGCGAGCAGTACTTC. The chain recombines TRBV19 with TRBJ2-7; possibly TRBD2 for D (6 bases). Germline CDR1 is LNHDA and CDR2 is SQIVND (reference sequence). V was pared by 4 bases and J by 6 bases, with 13 bases between. This CDR3 is built from 13 residues. Based on the CDR3 plus reference TRBV19 and TRBJ2-7, the full variable domain is DGGITQSPKYLFRKEGQNVTLSCEQNLNHDAMYWYRQDPGQGLRLIYYSQIVNDFQKGDIAEGYSVSREKKESFPLTVTSAQKNPTAFYLCASSKRSGGEQYFGPGTRLTVT.